These 16 T cell receptor beta chains share one sample of origin, sequenced in a study of blood T cell repertoires in COVID-19. The repertoire was sequenced with immunoSEQ multiplex PCR; TCRdb's copy has only in-frame clones and lacks some. The sample yields fewer than 200,000 clones, about 83% seen once. Sequencing used PBMCs or T cells enriched from blood (not recorded which). The receptors shown here come from a woman between 50 and 59 years old in a cohort exposed to, infected with or recovered from COVID-19 (not recorded which).

The rearrangement links TRBV6-2 or TRBV6-3 to TRBJ2-1; D remains unclear. Germline V lookup: CDR1 MNHEY, CDR2 SVGEGT. The CDR3 length is 15 residues. V lost 3 bases and J 5 bases, leaving 14 bases between the germline ends. Here the CDR3 reads CASSYSALGHNEQFF. DNA for the CDR3: TGTGCCAGCAGTTATTCGGCTCTGGGCCACAATGAGCAGTTCTTC.

This clone has more than one count but fewer than ten. J is TRBJ2-1 and V is TRBV6-1; weak D call: TRBD1 (5 bases). The germline V gene has CDR1 MNHNS and CDR2 SASEGT. The CDR3 length is 17 residues. V was trimmed by 2 bases and J by 6 bases, leaving 20 bases between them. CDR3: CASSELFGQGGANEQFF. The CDR3 nucleotides are TGTGCCAGCAGTGAATTGTTCGGGCAGGGTGGAGCCAATGAGCAGTTCTTC.

The rearrangement uses TRBV10-3 and TRBJ1-6; TRBD1 might be the D (5 bases). The germline V gene encodes CDR1 ENHRY and CDR2 SYGVKD. There are 19 residues in the CDR3. The V and J ends lost 4 bases and 0 bases respectively, with 19 bases between them. The CDR3 here is CAISVRAASLSSYNSPLHF. The CDR3 DNA follows: TGTGCCATCAGTGTCAGGGCCGCGTCCCTTAGCTCCTATAATTCACCCCTCCACTTT.

The J gene is TRBJ2-2, the V gene TRBV9; 11 bases agree with TRBD2. The V gene end was trimmed by 0 bases and the J gene end by 2 bases; junction bases not matched to a gene: 0. Germline CDR1 reads SGDLS; CDR2 reads YYNGEE. The CDR3 is 16 amino acids. The CDR3 nucleotides read TGTGCCAGCAGCGTAGGACTAGCGGGAAACACCGGGGAGCTGTTTTTT. It encodes CASSVGLAGNTGELFF.

The rearrangement links TRBV7-3 to TRBJ2-1, with a weak D call TRBD1 (6 bases). Looked up from germline, CDR1 is SGHTA and CDR2 is FQGTGA. With 5 bases removed from V and 10 bases from J, the gap between germline ends came to 21 bases. The CDR3 runs to 15 residues. CDR3 in amino acids: CASSDPGAARREQFF. In DNA, the CDR3 is TGTGCCAGCAGCGACCCAGGGGCCGCCCGCCGAGAGCAGTTCTTC.

The CDR3 protein is CASTPTGLFNSPLHF. The CDR3 DNA follows: TGTGCCAGTACCCCAACGGGACTTTTTAATTCACCCCTCCACTTT. The V call is TRBV19, the J call TRBJ1-6; D may be TRBD1 (5 bases). The V and J ends lost 7 bases and 6 bases respectively, with 16 bases between them. Germline V CDR1 and CDR2: LNHDA, SQIVND (reference sequence). The CDR3 loop spans 15 amino acids.

This clone was seen ten or more times. The CDR3: CASSILLAGGPADEQFF. The CDR3, as DNA: TGTGCCAGTAGTATATTACTAGCGGGGGGGCCGGCCGATGAGCAGTTCTTC. This chain links TRBV19 with TRBJ2-1, with TRBD2 matching 13 bases. This CDR3 has 17 residues. Germline lookup yields CDR1 LNHDA and CDR2 SQIVND (reference sequence). Trimming at V came to 2 bases and at J to 8 bases, leaving 9 bases not matched to a gene.

The CDR3 is CASSEKRSSPLHF. For the CDR3, the DNA is TGTGCCAGCAGTGAAAAGAGGAGTTCACCCCTCCACTTT. V usage is TRBV6-1 and J usage is TRBJ1-6; unclear D gene. This CDR3 comprises 13 residues. V dropped 2 bases and J dropped 9 bases, with 8 bases sitting between them. Germline-derived CDR1 and CDR2 are MNHNS and SASEGT.

CDR3: CASNSGQGRPYEQYF. The DNA for the CDR3 is TGTGCCAGTAACAGCGGGCAAGGACGACCCTACGAGCAGTACTTC. The chain uses TRBV14 and TRBJ2-7, with D perhaps matching TRBD2 (6 bases). The V end was cut by 9 bases, the J end by 2 bases, with 20 bases between. The CDR3 loop spans 15 amino acids. Germline V gene sequence: CDR1 SGHDN, CDR2 FVKESK.

V usage is TRBV2 and J usage is TRBJ2-5; D is unresolved. The CDR3 totals 13 residues. Germline assignment: CDR1 SNHLY and CDR2 FYNNEI. The V end was cut by 3 bases, the J end by 7 bases, with 12 bases between. As DNA, the CDR3 is TGTGCCAGCAGTGACTTTGCCCCAGGGACCCAGTACTTC. This encodes CASSDFAPGTQYF.

The chain has TRBV5-6 and TRBJ1-1; tentative D call: TRBD1 (6 bases). The V end was cut by 4 bases, the J end by 7 bases, with 20 bases between. CDR1 is SGHDT and CDR2 is YYEEEE in the germline V gene. The CDR3 loop spans 15 amino acids. The CDR3 DNA is TGTGCCAGCAGCCGGCGGACAGAGCGGTTGATTGAAGCTTTCTTT. This translates into CASSRRTERLIEAFF.

In DNA form, the CDR3 reads TGTGCCAGCAGCCCCGGGGGAGCGGGGCCTTTTTGGGATGAGCAGTTCTTC. It yields the protein CASSPGGAGPFWDEQFF. The chain links TRBV3-1 (or the pseudogene TRBV3-2) to TRBJ2-1; 7 positions match TRBD2. Trimming took 4 bases from V and 8 from J; bases not matched to a gene: 17. There are 17 residues in the CDR3. Germline V lookup: CDR1 LGHDT, CDR2 YNNKEL (reference sequence).

The V and J genes are TRBV19 and TRBJ2-6; weak D call: TRBD1 (6 bases). CDR1 and CDR2 from the germline V gene are LNHDA and SQIVND (reference sequence). V was pared by 4 bases and J by 4 bases, with 11 bases between. The CDR3 loop spans 15 amino acids. The CDR3 here is CASSRYREGANVLTF. For the CDR3, the DNA is TGTGCCAGTAGTAGGTACAGGGAGGGGGCCAACGTCCTGACTTTC.

The chain combines TRBV5-4 with TRBJ2-3; tentatively, D is TRBD2 (6 bases). There are 16 residues in the CDR3. Deletions cut 4 bases from V and 1 base from J, with 16 bases between. Germline CDR1 SGHNT, CDR2 YYREEE (reference sequence). The chain's CDR3 is CASSIYSPGGTDTQYF. CDR3 nucleotide sequence: TGTGCCAGCAGCATCTATTCCCCGGGAGGCACAGATACGCAGTATTTT.

This chain uses TRBV3-1 (or the pseudogene TRBV3-2) with TRBJ1-2; TRBD1 matches at 7 bases. CDR3 length: 15 amino acids. Germline-derived CDR1 and CDR2 are LGHDT and YNNKEL (reference sequence). Trimming at V came to 4 bases and at J to 4 bases, leaving 9 bases not matched to a gene. CDR3 amino acids: CASSPLRQGGYGYTF. As DNA, the CDR3 is TGTGCCAGCAGCCCGTTGAGACAGGGAGGCTATGGCTACACCTTC.

The V gene is TRBV10-3, the J gene TRBJ1-1; 7 bases match TRBD1. CDR1 is ENHRY and CDR2 is SYGVKD in the germline V gene. The trim removed 6 bases at V and 1 base at J, leaving 8 bases unmatched. CDR3 length equals 15 residues. The CDR3: CAIRDLGTANTEAFF. The DNA of the CDR3 is TGTGCCATCAGGGACCTGGGGACAGCGAACACTGAAGCTTTCTTT.